One and the same sample provided the 14 T cell receptor beta chains below, sequenced in a study of glioma-infiltrating T cells. Amplification of TCR alpha and beta CDR3 regions from RNA used iRepertoire nested multiplex PCR. One entry per CDR3 protein results from TCRdb running MiXCR on the multiplex PCR reads. The sample shows fewer than 200,000 distinct CDR3 sequences, roughly 45% of them seen only once. Sample: glioma tissue, nonneoplastic brain tissue, or PBMCs (not recorded which). The receptors derive from a human donor with low-grade glioma or glioblastoma, undergoing nonglioma brain surgery, or in good health (not recorded which).

There are many counts of this clonotype. The rearrangement uses TRBV10-3 and TRBJ1-6; unclear D gene. Germline assignment: CDR1 ENHRY and CDR2 SYGVKD. The V and J ends lost 8 bases and 8 bases respectively, with 10 bases between them. The CDR3 runs 12 residues. The CDR3 protein is CAIRGDDSPLHF. CDR3 nucleotides: TGTGCCATCCGTGGAGACGATTCACCCCTCCACTTT.

On this clonotype: An end of the junction differs from the germline gene, which may be a read error. This chain joins TRBV20-1 and TRBJ2-1; maybe TRBD1 (6 bases). This CDR3 has 16 residues. CDR1 and CDR2 from the germline V gene are DFQATT and SNEGSKA (reference sequence). The chain's CDR3 is CSAREQGGVGTKEQLF. The CDR3 DNA follows: TGCAGTGCTAGAGAGCAAGGGGGAGTGGGGACAAAGGAGCAGTTGTTC.

The chain carries TRBV7-2 and TRBJ2-2; perhaps TRBD1 as D (6 bases). The CDR3 is 13 residues long. Germline V gives CDR1 SGHTA, CDR2 FQGNSA. The V end was cut by 9 bases, the J end by 5 bases, with 13 bases between. CDR3 in amino acids: CARSFTGTGELFF. The CDR3 nucleotides read TGTGCCAGAAGTTTTACAGGGACCGGGGAGCTGTTTTTT.

In the case of this clonotype: A much larger clonotype is one base distant, so this may be a read error. The V gene is TRBV6-1, the J gene TRBJ2-5; no clear D. The germline gives CDR1 MNHNS, CDR2 SASEGT. The CDR3 is 15 amino acids. CDR3 bases: TGTGCCAGCAACCAAGGCAGGAATCTCCAAGAGAACCAGTACTTC. This codes for CASNQGRNLQENQYF.

This clonotype has ten or more counts. This chain joins TRBV19 and TRBJ2-5; D is possibly TRBD1 (5 bases). Germline assignment: CDR1 LNHDA and CDR2 SQIVND (reference sequence). V lost 0 bases, J lost 1 base, and 6 bases lay in between. This CDR3 contains 14 residues. The CDR3 protein is CASSIDDSQETQYF. The DNA of the CDR3 is TGTGCCAGTAGTATAGATGACAGCCAAGAGACCCAGTACTTC.

In this sample, this clonotype turned up many times. The chain joins TRBV25-1 to TRBJ2-7; D gene uncertain. Trimming took 6 bases from V and 6 from J, leaving 9 bases between them. Germline V gene data show CDR1 as MGHDK and CDR2 as SYGVNS. The CDR3 is 11 amino acids. CDR3 region: CASSPGSEQYF. The CDR3 coding sequence is TGTGCCAGCAGCCCTGGGTCCGAGCAGTACTTC.

This chain's CDR3 is CASSSNPGGELFF. CDR3 in DNA: TGTGCCAGCAGTTCGAATCCGGGTGGGGAGCTGTTTTTT. V is TRBV12-3 or TRBV12-4 and J is TRBJ2-2; D is unresolved. V was trimmed by 4 bases and J by 8 bases, leaving 11 bases between them. This CDR3 contains 13 residues.

V is TRBV5-6 and J is TRBJ2-3; TRBD2 is a possible D gene (6 bases). The CDR3 totals 13 residues. The ends were cut back, 0 bases at V and 5 bases at J, with 7 bases in the middle. Germline V gene sequence: CDR1 SGHDT, CDR2 YYEEEE. The CDR3 protein is CASSLAGRDTQYF. The CDR3 DNA reads TGTGCCAGCAGCTTGGCCGGGAGAGATACGCAGTATTTT.

The chain uses TRBV2 and TRBJ1-2; TRBD1 is a possible D gene (5 bases). Trimming cost V 4 bases and J 8 bases, with 11 bases left between them. This CDR3 is built from 12 residues. Germline V gene data show CDR1 as SNHLY and CDR2 as FYNNEI. CDR3 DNA: TGTGCCAGCAGTGGTACGGGACCCGGCTACACCTTC. Translated, it gives CASSGTGPGYTF.

A note on this clonotype: Since a much larger clone is just one base distant, this may be a read error. The rearrangement uses TRBV20-1 and TRBJ2-7; TRBD2 agrees at 13 bases. The CDR3 is made up of 14 amino acids. Germline trimming cut 6 bases from V and 4 bases from J; bases unmatched to any gene: 6. The V gene's germline CDR1 is DFQATT and CDR2 SNEGSKA (reference sequence). CDR3 sequence reads: CSALPGLAGYEQYF. The CDR3 DNA reads TGCAGTGCCCTACCGGGACTAGCGGGGTACGAGCAGTACTTC.

Of note for this clonotype: Possible read error: a much larger clone is one base away. This sequence joins TRBV27 and TRBJ2-4, with a possible D match to TRBD2 (5 bases). The CDR3 sequence is 15 residues long. CDR1 and CDR2 from the germline V gene are MNHEY and SMNVEV (reference sequence). Trimming pared 3 bases from V and 7 bases from J, leaving 16 bases between. CDR3 in amino acids: CASSFPGNITNIQYF. CDR3 nucleotides: TGTGCCAGCAGTTTTCCCGGGAATATTACCAACATTCAGTACTTC.

This clonotype was observed many times. The chain carries TRBV20-1 and TRBJ1-5; TRBD1 might be the D (5 bases). The CDR3 consists of 15 residues. Germline V gene data show CDR1 as DFQATT and CDR2 as SNEGSKA (reference sequence). Trimming took off 5 bases at V and 0 bases at J, with 14 bases between the two ends. DNA for the CDR3: TGCAGTGCTGGGGGAAAAACGAATAGCAATCAGCCCCAGCATTTT. Translating gives CSAGGKTNSNQPQHF.

J is TRBJ2-1 and V is TRBV5-4; D is unclear. CDR1 and CDR2 from the germline V gene are SGHNT and YYREEE (reference sequence). V gave up 1 base and J gave up 1 base, with 15 bases separating them. This CDR3 spans 17 amino acids. CDR3 residues: CASSLPRSFPSYNEQFF. DNA for the CDR3: TGTGCCAGCAGCTTGCCCCGCTCATTCCCTTCCTACAATGAGCAGTTCTTC.

The V call is TRBV4-1, the J call TRBJ2-1; D unresolved. The germline V and J ends were trimmed by 1 base and 0 bases, with 10 bases remaining between them. CDR3 length equals 16 residues. CDR1 and CDR2 (germline): MGHRA, YSYEKL. The CDR3 spells CASSQVLSASYNEQFF. In DNA, the CDR3 is TGCGCCAGCAGCCAAGTCCTGTCAGCCTCCTACAATGAGCAGTTCTTC.